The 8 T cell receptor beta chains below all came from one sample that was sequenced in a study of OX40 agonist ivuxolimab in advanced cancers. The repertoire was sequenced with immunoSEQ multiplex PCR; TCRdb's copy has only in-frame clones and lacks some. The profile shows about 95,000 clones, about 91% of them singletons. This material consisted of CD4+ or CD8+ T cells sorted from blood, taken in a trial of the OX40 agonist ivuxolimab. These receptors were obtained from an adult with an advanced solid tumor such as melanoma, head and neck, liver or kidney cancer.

CDR3 nucleotide sequence: TGTGCCAGCTCACCACCCACCCGGCAGAACTCCTACAATGAGCAGTTCTTC. This sequence encodes CASSPPTRQNSYNEQFF. V is TRBV18 and J is TRBJ2-1; D is unclear. CDR1 is KGHSH and CDR2 is LQKENI in the germline V gene. The V end lost 0 bases, the J end lost 0 bases, and 12 bases lay between the germline ends. The CDR3 extends over 17 amino acids.

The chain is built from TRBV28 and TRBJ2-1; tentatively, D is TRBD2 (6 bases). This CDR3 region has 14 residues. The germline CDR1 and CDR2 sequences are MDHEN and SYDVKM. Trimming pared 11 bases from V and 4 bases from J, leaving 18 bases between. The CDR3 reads CAAHAGTLYNEQFF. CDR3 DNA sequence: TGTGCCGCCCACGCGGGGACGCTTTACAATGAGCAGTTCTTC. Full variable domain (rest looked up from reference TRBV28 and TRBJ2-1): DVKVTQSSRYLVKRTGEKVFLECVQDMDHENMFWYRQDPGLGLRLIYFSYDVKMKEKGDIPEGYSVSREKKERFSLILESASTNQTSMYLCAAHAGTLYNEQFFGPGTRLTVL.

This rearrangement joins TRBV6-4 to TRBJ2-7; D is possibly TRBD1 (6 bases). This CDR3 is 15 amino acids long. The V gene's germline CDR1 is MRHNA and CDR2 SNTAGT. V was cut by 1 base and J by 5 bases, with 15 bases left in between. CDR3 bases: TGTGCCAGCAGTGACTATATAAGGGGACACGACGAGCAGTACTTC. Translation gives CASSDYIRGHDEQYF.

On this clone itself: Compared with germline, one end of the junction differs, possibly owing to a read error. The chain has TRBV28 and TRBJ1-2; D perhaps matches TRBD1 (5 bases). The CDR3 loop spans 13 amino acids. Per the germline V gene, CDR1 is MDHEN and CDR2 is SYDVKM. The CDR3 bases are TGTGCCAGCAGTTTGGGAACCGGGGCCCAAGGACCCTTC. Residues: CASSLGTGAQGPF.

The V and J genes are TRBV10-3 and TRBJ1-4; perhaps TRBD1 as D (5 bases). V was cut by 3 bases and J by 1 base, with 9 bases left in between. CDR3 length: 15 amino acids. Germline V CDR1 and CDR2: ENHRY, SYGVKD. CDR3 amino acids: CAISDPGGTNEKLFF. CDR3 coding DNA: TGTGCCATCAGTGACCCCGGGGGAACTAATGAAAAACTGTTTTTT.

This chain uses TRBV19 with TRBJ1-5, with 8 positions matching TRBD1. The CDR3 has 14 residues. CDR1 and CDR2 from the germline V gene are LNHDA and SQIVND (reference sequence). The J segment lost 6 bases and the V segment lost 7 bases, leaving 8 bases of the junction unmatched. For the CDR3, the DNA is TGTGCCAGTACAAAAGACAGGGGCGGTCAGCCCCAGCATTTT. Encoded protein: CASTKDRGGQPQHF.

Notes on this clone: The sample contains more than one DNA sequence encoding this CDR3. The chain's CDR3 is CASRSGNTEAFF. The CDR3 DNA reads as TGTGCCAGCAGATCAGGAAACACTGAAGCTTTCTTT. V gene TRBV6-1 combines with J gene TRBJ1-1; D gene ambiguous. With 6 bases removed from V and 2 bases from J, the gap between germline ends came to 7 bases. The CDR3 has 12 residues. Germline V gene sequence: CDR1 MNHNS, CDR2 SASEGT.

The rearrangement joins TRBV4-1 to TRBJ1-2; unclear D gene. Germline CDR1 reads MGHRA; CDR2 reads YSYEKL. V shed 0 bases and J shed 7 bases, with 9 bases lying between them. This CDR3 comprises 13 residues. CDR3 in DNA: TGCGCCAGCAGCCAAGATAGGTTTGGTGGCTACACCTTC. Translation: CASSQDRFGGYTF.